The present T cell receptor (beta chain) was sequenced within a study of blood T cell repertoires in COVID-19. Here immunoSEQ multiplex PCR was the method, and the copy in TCRdb shows in-frame clones only, minus some. The data show hundreds of thousands of clones, with about 85% seen just once and around 4.2% held by the top ten. Trimming took 1 base from V and 1 from J, leaving 10 bases between them. The germline V gene encodes CDR1 LGHNA and CDR2 YNFKEQ. This CDR3 spans 15 amino acids. This clone has more than one count but fewer than ten. This receptor was obtained from a woman aged 50 to 65 with active or convalescent COVID-19. The V and J genes are TRBV4-2 and TRBJ2-5; D remains ambiguous. Sequenced: peripheral blood. CDR3 in amino acids: CASSQAKGGQETQYF. CDR3 DNA sequence: TGTGCCAGCAGCCAAGCTAAAGGCGGCCAAGAGACCCAGTACTTC.